This paragraph reports one T cell receptor (beta chain). The antigen is undetermined. The record originates from a study of beta chain features in type 1 diabetes. The germline V gene encodes CDR1 MNHNS and CDR2 SASEGT. Unmatched junction bases numbered 5, after V lost 0 bases and J lost 3 bases. The CDR3 contains 15 residues. General study findings and limits: Patients with type 1 diabetes showed fewer VDJ junction insertions and more deletions.

The isolated RNA, all of it, was reverse transcribed, so expressed TCRB transcripts were what got sequenced. Profiling relied on immunoSEQ multiplex PCR, and the TCRdb table lists in-frame clones only, not all of them. The profile shows about 140,000 clones, roughly 9.3% of them singletons. One heparinised blood draw, averaging about 100 mL, came from each donor. Sequencing was performed on central memory CD4+ T cells from blood. This receptor was identified in a woman aged 40 to 50 in good health. V gene TRBV6-1 combines with J gene TRBJ2-7, with 7 bases that match TRBD1. The CDR3 here is CASSEAGYRGYEQYF. The CDR3 DNA sequence: TGTGCCAGCAGTGAAGCGGGGTACAGGGGCTACGAGCAGTACTTC.